The present TCR beta chain was sequenced within a study of blood T cell repertoires in COVID-19. This clone was found a few times. Everyone who took part was 18 to 89 years old, and they came from about two dozen US areas. The germline V gene has CDR1 SNHLY and CDR2 FYNNEI. Unmatched junction bases numbered 4, after V lost 3 bases and J lost 2 bases. The CDR3 contains 15 residues. In the study's own analysis: From reference gene primer amplification, estimates of nucleated cell counts were derived. The method was immunoSEQ multiplex PCR; TCRdb's version includes in-frame clones alone and lacks a portion of them. V and J calls and clone size follow that table, whereas D and trimming were derived from the DNA. Of 200,000 to 250,000 clones in the sample, about 80% were seen once.

Sequenced material: PBMCs or T cells enriched from blood (not recorded which). The source is a man between 60 and 75 years old who had recovered from COVID-19. The chain links TRBV2 to TRBJ1-5; 7 bases match TRBD1. The CDR3, as DNA: TGTGCCAGCAGTGAGTACAGGGGAGGCAATCAGCCCCAGCATTTT. Translated: CASSEYRGGNQPQHF.